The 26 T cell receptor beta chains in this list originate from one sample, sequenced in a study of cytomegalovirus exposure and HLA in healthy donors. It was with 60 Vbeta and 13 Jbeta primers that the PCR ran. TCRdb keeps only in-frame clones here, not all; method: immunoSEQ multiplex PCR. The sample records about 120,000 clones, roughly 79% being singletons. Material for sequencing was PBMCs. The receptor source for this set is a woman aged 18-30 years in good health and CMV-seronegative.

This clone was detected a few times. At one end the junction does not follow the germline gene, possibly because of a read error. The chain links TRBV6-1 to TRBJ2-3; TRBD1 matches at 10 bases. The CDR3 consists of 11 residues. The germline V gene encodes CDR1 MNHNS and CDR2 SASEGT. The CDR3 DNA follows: TGTGCCAGCGTCGACAGGGGGCGCGAAAATTTT. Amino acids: CASVDRGRENF.

Written as DNA, the CDR3 is TGTGCCAGCAGCGTGCAAGAACAGGGAACCTACGAGCAGTACTTC. Translating gives CASSVQEQGTYEQYF. This chain uses TRBV11-1 with TRBJ2-7; a possible D gene is TRBD1 (6 bases). The V end lost 5 bases, the J end lost 2 bases, and 16 bases lay between the germline ends. Per germline, CDR1 SGHAT and CDR2 FQDESV (reference sequence). The CDR3 sequence is 15 residues long.

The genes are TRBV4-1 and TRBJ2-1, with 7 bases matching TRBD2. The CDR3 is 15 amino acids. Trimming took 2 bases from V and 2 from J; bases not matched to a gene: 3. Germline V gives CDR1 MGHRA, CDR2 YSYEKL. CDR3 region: CASSQKTSTYNEQFF. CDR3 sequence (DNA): TGCGCCAGCAGCCAAAAGACTAGCACCTACAATGAGCAGTTCTTC.

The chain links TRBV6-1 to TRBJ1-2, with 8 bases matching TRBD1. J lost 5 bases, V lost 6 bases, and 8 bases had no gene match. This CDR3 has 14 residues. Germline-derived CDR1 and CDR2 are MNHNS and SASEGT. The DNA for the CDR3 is TGTGCCAGCAGAGGACAGGGAACGACATATGGCTACACCTTC. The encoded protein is CASRGQGTTYGYTF.

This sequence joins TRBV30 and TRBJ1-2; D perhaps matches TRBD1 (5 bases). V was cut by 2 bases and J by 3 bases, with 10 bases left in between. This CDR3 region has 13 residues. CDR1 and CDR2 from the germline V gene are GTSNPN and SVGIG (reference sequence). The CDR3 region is CAWSQGGYYGYTF. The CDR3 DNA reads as TGTGCCTGGAGTCAGGGAGGGTACTATGGCTACACCTTC.

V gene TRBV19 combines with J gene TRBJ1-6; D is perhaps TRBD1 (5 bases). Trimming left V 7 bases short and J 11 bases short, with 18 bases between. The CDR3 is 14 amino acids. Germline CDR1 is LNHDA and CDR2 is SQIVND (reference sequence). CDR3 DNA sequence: TGTGCCAGTATTCCTAAGGTGGGGGGTACACCCCTCCACTTT. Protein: CASIPKVGGTPLHF.

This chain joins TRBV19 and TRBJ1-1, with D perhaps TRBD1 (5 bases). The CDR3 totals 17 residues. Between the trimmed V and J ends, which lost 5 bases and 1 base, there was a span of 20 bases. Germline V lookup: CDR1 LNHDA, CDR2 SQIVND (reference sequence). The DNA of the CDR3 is TGTGCCAGTAGTCAATCTCATTCGGACACCCGGAACACTGAAGCTTTCTTT. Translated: CASSQSHSDTRNTEAFF.

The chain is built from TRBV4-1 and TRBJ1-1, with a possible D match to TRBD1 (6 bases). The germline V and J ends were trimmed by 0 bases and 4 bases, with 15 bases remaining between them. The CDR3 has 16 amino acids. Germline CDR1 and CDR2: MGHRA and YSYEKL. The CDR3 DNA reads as TGCGCCAGCAGCCAAGAAGGGGGGGGCAGGGGCACTGAAGCTTTCTTT. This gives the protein CASSQEGGGRGTEAFF.

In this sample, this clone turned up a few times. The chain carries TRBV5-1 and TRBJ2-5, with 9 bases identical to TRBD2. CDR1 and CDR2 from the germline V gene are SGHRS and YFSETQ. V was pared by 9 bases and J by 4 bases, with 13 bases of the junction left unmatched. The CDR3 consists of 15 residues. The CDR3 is CANSRAGGAGETQYF. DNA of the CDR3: TGCGCCAATTCGAGAGCGGGGGGTGCGGGAGAGACCCAGTACTTC.

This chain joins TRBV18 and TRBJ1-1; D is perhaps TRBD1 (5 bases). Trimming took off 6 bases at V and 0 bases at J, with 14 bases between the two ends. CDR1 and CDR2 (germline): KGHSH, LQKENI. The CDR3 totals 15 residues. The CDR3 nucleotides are TGTGCCAGCTCTCCTGCAGGGCTCATGAACACTGAAGCTTTCTTT. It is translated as CASSPAGLMNTEAFF.

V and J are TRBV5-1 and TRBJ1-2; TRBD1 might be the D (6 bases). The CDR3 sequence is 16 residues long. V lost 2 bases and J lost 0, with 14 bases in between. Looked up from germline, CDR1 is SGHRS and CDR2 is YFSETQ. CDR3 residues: CASSFRTDVSNYGYTF. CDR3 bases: TGCGCCAGCAGCTTTCGGACAGACGTTTCTAACTATGGCTACACCTTC. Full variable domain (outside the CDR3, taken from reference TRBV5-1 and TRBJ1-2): KAGVTQTPRYLIKTRGQQVTLSCSPISGHRSVSWYQQTPGQGLQFLFEYFSETQRNKGNFPGRFSGRQFSNSRSEMNVSTLELGDSALYLCASSFRTDVSNYGYTFGSGTRLTVV.

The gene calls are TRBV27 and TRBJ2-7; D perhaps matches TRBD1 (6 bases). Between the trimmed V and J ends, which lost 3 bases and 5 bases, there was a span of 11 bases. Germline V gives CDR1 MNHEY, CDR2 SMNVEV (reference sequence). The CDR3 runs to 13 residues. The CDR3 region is CASSLTGTHEQYF. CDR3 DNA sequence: TGTGCCAGCAGTTTGACAGGCACCCACGAGCAGTACTTC.

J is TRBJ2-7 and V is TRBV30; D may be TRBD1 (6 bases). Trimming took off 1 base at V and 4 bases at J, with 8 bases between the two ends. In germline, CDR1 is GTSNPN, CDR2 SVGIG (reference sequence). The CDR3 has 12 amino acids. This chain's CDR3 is CAWSGTVYEQYF. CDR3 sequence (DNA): TGTGCCTGGAGTGGGACAGTATACGAGCAGTACTTC.

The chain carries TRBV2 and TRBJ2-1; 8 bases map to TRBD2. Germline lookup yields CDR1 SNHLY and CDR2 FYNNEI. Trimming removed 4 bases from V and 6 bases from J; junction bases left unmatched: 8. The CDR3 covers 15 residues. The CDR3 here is CASSGQRGYGNEQFF. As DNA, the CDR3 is TGTGCCAGCAGTGGTCAGCGGGGGTACGGCAATGAGCAGTTCTTC.

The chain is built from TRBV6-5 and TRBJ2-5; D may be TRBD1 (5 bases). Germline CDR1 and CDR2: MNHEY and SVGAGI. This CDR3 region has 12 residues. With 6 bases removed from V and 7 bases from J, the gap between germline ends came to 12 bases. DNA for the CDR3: TGTGCCAGCAGGGGGCCTTCAGGGACCCAGTACTTC. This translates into CASRGPSGTQYF.

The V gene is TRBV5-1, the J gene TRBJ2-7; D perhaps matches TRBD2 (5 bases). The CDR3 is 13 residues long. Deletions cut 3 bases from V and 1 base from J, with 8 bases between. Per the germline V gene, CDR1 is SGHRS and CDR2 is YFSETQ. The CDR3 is CASSSEGSYEQYF. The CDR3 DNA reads TGCGCCAGCAGCTCCGAGGGTTCCTACGAGCAGTACTTC.

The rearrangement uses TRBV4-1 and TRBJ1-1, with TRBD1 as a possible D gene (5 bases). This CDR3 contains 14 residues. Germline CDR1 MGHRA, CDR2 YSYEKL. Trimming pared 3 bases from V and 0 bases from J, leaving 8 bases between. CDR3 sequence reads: CASSQGTLNTEAFF. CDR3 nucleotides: TGCGCCAGCAGCCAGGGGACTCTGAACACTGAAGCTTTCTTT.

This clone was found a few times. This CDR3 reads CASSFETLALSGGLYEQYF. CDR3 coding DNA: TGTGCCAGCAGCTTCGAGACCCTCGCCCTTAGCGGGGGGCTCTACGAGCAGTACTTC. This chain uses TRBV11-1 with TRBJ2-7, with 10 bases matching TRBD2. CDR3 length: 19 residues. CDR1 SGHAT and CDR2 FQDESV come from the germline V gene (reference sequence). J lost 3 bases, V lost 3 bases, and 17 bases had no gene match.

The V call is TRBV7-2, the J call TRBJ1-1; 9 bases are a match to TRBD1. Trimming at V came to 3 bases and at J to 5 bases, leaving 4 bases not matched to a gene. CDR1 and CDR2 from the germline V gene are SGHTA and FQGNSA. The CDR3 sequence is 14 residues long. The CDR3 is CASSFDRGETEAFF. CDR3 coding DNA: TGTGCCAGCAGCTTCGACAGGGGGGAGACTGAAGCTTTCTTT.

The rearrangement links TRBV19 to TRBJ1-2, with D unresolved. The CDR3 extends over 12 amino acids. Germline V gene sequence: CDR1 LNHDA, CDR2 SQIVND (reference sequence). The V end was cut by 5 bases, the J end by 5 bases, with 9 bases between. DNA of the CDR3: TGTGCCAGTAGTCTCCTCCGTTATGGCTACACCTTC. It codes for CASSLLRYGYTF. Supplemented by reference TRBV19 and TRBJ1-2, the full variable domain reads DGGITQSPKYLFRKEGQNVTLSCEQNLNHDAMYWYRQDPGQGLRLIYYSQIVNDFQKGDIAEGYSVSREKKESFPLTVTSAQKNPTAFYLCASSLLRYGYTFGSGTRLTVV.

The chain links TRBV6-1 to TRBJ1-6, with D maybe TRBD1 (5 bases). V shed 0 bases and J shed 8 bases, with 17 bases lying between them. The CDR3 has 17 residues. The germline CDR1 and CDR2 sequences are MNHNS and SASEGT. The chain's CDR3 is CASSEAGQGLFDSPLHF. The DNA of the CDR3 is TGTGCCAGCAGTGAAGCGGGGCAGGGACTATTTGATTCACCCCTCCACTTT.

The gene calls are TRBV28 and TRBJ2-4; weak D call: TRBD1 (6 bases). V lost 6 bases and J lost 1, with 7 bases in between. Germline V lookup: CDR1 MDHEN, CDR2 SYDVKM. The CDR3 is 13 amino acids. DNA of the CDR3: TGTGCCAGCAGCCAGGGGGCCAAAAACATTCAGTACTTC. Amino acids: CASSQGAKNIQYF.

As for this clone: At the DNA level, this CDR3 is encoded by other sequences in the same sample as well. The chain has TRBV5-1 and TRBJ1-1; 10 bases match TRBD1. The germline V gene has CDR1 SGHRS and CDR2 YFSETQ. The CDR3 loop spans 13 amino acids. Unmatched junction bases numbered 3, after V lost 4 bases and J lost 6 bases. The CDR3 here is CASSLGQGSEAFF. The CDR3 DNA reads TGCGCCAGCAGCCTGGGACAGGGGTCTGAAGCTTTCTTT.

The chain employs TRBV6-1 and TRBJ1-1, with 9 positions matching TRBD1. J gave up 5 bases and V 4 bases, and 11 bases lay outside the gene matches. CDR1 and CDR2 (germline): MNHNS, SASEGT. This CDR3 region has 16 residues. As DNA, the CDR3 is TGTGCCAGCAGTGCTTACGTAGGGACAGGGAAAACTGAAGCTTTCTTT. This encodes CASSAYVGTGKTEAFF.

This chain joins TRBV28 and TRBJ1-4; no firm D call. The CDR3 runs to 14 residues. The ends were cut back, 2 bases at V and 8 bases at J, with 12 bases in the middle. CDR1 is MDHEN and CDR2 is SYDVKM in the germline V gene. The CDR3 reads CASSLRIHHEKLFF. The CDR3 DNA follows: TGTGCCAGCAGTTTACGTATACACCACGAAAAACTGTTTTTT. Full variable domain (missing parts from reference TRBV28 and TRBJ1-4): DVKVTQSSRYLVKRTGEKVFLECVQDMDHENMFWYRQDPGLGLRLIYFSYDVKMKEKGDIPEGYSVSREKKERFSLILESASTNQTSMYLCASSLRIHHEKLFFGSGTQLSVL.

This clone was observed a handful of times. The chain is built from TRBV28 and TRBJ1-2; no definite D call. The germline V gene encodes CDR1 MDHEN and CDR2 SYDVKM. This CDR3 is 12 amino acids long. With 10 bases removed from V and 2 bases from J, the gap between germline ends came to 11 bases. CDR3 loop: CATGVLNYGYTF. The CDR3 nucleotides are TGTGCCACCGGGGTCCTCAACTATGGCTACACCTTC.